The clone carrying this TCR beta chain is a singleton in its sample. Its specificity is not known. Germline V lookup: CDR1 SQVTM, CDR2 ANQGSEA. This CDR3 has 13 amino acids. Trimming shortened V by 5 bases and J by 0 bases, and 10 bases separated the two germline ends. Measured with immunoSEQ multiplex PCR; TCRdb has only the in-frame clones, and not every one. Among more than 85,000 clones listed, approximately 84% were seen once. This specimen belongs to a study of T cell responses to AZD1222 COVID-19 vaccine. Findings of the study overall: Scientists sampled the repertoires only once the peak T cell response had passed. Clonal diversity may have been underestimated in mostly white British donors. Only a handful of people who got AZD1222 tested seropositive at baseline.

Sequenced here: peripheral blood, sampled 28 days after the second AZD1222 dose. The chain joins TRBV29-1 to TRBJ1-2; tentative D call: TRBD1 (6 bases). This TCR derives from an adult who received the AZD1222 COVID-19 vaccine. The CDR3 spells CSVRQETNYGYTF. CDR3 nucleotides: TGCAGCGTTAGACAGGAGACTAACTATGGCTACACCTTC.